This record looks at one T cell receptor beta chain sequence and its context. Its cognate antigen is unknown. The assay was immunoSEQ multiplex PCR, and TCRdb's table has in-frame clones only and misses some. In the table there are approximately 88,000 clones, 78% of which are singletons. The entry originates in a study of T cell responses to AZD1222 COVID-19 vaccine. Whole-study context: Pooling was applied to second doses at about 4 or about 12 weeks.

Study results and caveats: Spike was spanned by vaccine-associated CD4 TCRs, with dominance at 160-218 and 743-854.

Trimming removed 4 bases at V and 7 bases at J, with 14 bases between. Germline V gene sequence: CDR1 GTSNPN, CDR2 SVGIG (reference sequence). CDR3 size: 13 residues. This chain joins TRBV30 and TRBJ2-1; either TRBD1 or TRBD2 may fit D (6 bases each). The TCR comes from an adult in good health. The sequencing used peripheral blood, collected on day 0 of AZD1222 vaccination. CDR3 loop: CAWTRGDLNEQFF. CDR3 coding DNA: TGTGCCTGGACTAGGGGGGATTTAAATGAGCAGTTCTTC.